In its sample, the clone carrying this T cell receptor (beta chain) was seen a few times. CDR1 is SGHTA and CDR2 is FQGTGA in the germline V gene. This CDR3 has 15 residues. V dropped 5 bases and J dropped 7; count of bases not matched to a gene: 13. This sample is part of a study of T-cell reconstitution after alpha-beta-depleted transplantation in children. Unique molecular identifiers were used to barcode this TCRbeta library. A single record per CDR3 protein comes from TCRdb applying MiXCR to the PCR reads. The sample yields about 400,000 distinct CDR3 sequences, roughly 22% seen once. This TCR was recovered from a human donor who donated a stem cell graft to a child with acute myeloid leukemia. The sample consisted of PBMCs from the stem cell graft donor, taken from the stem cell graft. The chain has TRBV7-3 and TRBJ1-1, with 7 bases aligning to TRBD1. The CDR3 coding sequence is TGTGCCAGCAGCCCCGGACAGGTCGTAGGGGGTGAAGCTTTCTTT. Its translation: CASSPGQVVGGEAFF.